These T cell receptor beta chains were read from a single sample in a study of cytomegalovirus exposure and HLA in healthy donors. Measured with immunoSEQ multiplex PCR; TCRdb has only the in-frame clones, and not every one. The repertoire includes some 130,000 clones, roughly 80% of them detected once, and 2.5% to 3.5% sits in the top ten. The sequenced sample consisted of PBMCs. Every receptor here comes from a man in his forties in good health and CMV-seronegative. The CDR3 runs from the conserved cysteine through the conserved F or W. The D gene is left open where the match is weak. Only part of the rows carry a size: once, few, many, or a class if the clone is expanded.

abundance	d_gene	v_gene	j_gene	CDR3nt	CDR3aa
-	-	TRBV27	TRBJ2-7	TGTGCCAGCAGCACAGACTCTAGCGCGCTGTACGAGCAGTACTTC	CASSTDSSALYEQYF
-	TRBD1	TRBV9	TRBJ2-1	TGTGCCAGCAGCTCTCGACAGGGTCGTGAGCAGTTCTTC	CASSSRQGREQFF
-	TRBD2	TRBV18	TRBJ2-5	TGTGCCAGCTCACCCGCTAGCGGGGGTCAAGAGACCCAGTACTTC	CASSPASGGQETQYF
-	-	TRBV9	TRBJ2-5	TGTGCCAGCAGCGCAACCAGATTCGGGGAGACCCAGTACTTC	CASSATRFGETQYF
-	-	TRBV27	TRBJ1-2	TGTGCCAGCAGTTTAAGTAACAGGGACCATAACTATGGCTACACCTTC	CASSLSNRDHNYGYTF
-	-	TRBV2	TRBJ2-7	TGTGCCAGCAGTCAGGGTTACGAGCAGTACTTC	CASSQGYEQYF
few	-	TRBV5-1	TRBJ1-4	TGCGCCAGCAGCACCGGACAGTCTAATGAAAAACTGTTTTTT	CASSTGQSNEKLFF
-	TRBD1	TRBV4-2	TRBJ1-4	TGTGCCAGCAGCCTGACAGGGGTTGAGGAAAAACTGTTTTTT	CASSLTGVEEKLFF
-	TRBD1	TRBV6-5	TRBJ2-7	TGTGCCAGCAGTTACTCGACCGGGACAGGGGTCTACGAGCAGTACTTC	CASSYSTGTGVYEQYF
-	-	TRBV11-2	TRBJ2-7	TGTGCCAGCAGCTTAGTAGGGGGAGTGGAAGCCTACGAGCAGTACTTC	CASSLVGGVEAYEQYF
-	-	TRBV5-1	TRBJ2-1	TGCGCCAGCAGCTTGGAGGGGGAACTCGCTCAGTTCTTC	CASSLEGELAQFF
once	TRBD2	TRBV11-2	TRBJ2-7	TGTGCCAGCAGCCCCAGGGTCGGCGGGGGACCCCTTGGTGAGCAGTACTTC	CASSPRVGGGPLGEQYF
few	-	TRBV18	TRBJ1-1	TGTGCCAGCTCACCAGTTGCAGGAAACACTGAAGCTTTCTTT	CASSPVAGNTEAFF
-	-	TRBV2	TRBJ2-1	TGTGCCAGCAGTGAAGCTGGGGACACTTACAATGAGCAGTTCTTC	CASSEAGDTYNEQFF
-	TRBD2	TRBV5-8	TRBJ2-2	TGTGCCAGCAGTTTACTAGCGGGAGGCCCCACCGGGGAGCTGTTTTTT	CASSLLAGGPTGELFF
-	TRBD2	TRBV2	TRBJ2-7	TGTGCCAGCAGTGAAGCCCGCGGGGGCTACGAGCAGTACTTC	CASSEARGGYEQYF
once	-	TRBV4-2	TRBJ1-3	TGTGCCAGCAGCCAAGATCTGAAGCGCTCTGGAAACACCATATATTTT	CASSQDLKRSGNTIYF